One and the same sample provided the 9 T cell receptor beta chains below, sequenced in a study of CD8+CD57+ T cells in acquired aplastic anemia. Genomic DNA constituted the template upon which TCR beta VDJ and CDR3 profiling was performed. TCRdb redid the calling of the reads with MiXCR, one entry per CDR3 protein. The table shows about 210,000 distinct CDR3 sequences, with approximately 35% occurring only once. Sequencing was done on a sample of sorted CD4+, CD8+, or CD8+CD57+ T cells (not recorded which) from PBMCs. Receptor source: a human donor in good health, serving as a control.

Remarks on this clonotype: This could be a read error, since a much larger clone is one nucleotide away. The rearrangement joins TRBV5-1 to TRBJ2-7, with D perhaps matching TRBD2 (5 bases). Germline CDR1 reads SGHRS; CDR2 reads YFSETQ. CDR3 size: 14 residues. CDR3 DNA sequence: TGCCCCAGCAGCTTGGAGGTCCCCGGGGACGAGCAGTACTTC. Translation gives CPSSLEVPGDEQYF.

The chain is built from TRBV20-1 and TRBJ1-1; D gene uncertain. Per the germline V gene, CDR1 is DFQATT and CDR2 is SNEGSKA (reference sequence). Trimming left V 6 bases short and J 1 base short, with 15 bases between. The CDR3 has 14 residues. CDR3 sequence reads: CSAQTSAGNTEAFF. The CDR3 bases are TGCAGTGCCCAAACTTCGGCAGGGAACACTGAAGCTTTCTTT.

This clonotype occurred many times. This sequence joins TRBV10-3 and TRBJ2-2; D gene ambiguous. This CDR3 has 13 amino acids. From germline, CDR1 is ENHRY and CDR2 SYGVKD. V was shortened by 6 bases and J by 2 bases, with 7 bases between the two germline ends. In nucleotides, the CDR3 is TGTGCCATCAGCCAGGACAACACCGGGGAGCTGTTTTTT. It codes for CAISQDNTGELFF.

This chain links TRBV27 with TRBJ2-3, with D perhaps being TRBD1 or TRBD2 (6 bases each). In germline, CDR1 is MNHEY, CDR2 SMNVEV (reference sequence). The length of the CDR3 is 14 residues. Trimming took off 3 bases at V and 6 bases at J, with 13 bases between the two ends. This chain's CDR3 is CASSFLGGKDTQYF. CDR3 bases: TGTGCCAGCAGTTTCCTCGGGGGCAAGGATACGCAGTATTTT.

Points on this clonotype: This may stem from a read error, because a much larger clone lies one nucleotide away. The chain links TRBV5-1 to TRBJ2-3, with D unclear. Germline V lookup: CDR1 SGHRS, CDR2 YFSETQ. The CDR3 loop spans 15 amino acids. The V gene lost 3 bases and the J gene lost 1 base, with 12 bases spanning the gap. CDR3 sequence reads: CASSSRNGGTDTQYF. CDR3 nucleotides: TGCGCCAGCAGCTCAAGGAACGGAGGCACAGATACGCAGTATTTT. Filled out from reference TRBV5-1 and TRBJ2-3, the complete variable domain reads KAGVTQTPRYLIKTRGQQVTLSCSPISGHRSVSWYQQTPGQGLQFLFEYFSETQRNKGNFPGRFSGRQFSNSRSEMNVSTLELGDSALYLCASSSRNGGTDTQYFGPGTRLTVL.

This clonotype has ten or more counts. The rearrangement uses TRBV7-2 and TRBJ1-1; D ambiguous. This CDR3 has 15 amino acids. Looked up from germline, CDR1 is SGHTA and CDR2 is FQGNSA. The V gene lost 3 bases and the J gene lost 3 bases, with 14 bases spanning the gap. The CDR3 loop is CASSFAPTADTEAFF. DNA for the CDR3: TGTGCCAGCAGCTTCGCTCCCACAGCGGACACTGAAGCTTTCTTT. Full variable domain (outside the CDR3, taken from reference TRBV7-2 and TRBJ1-1): GAGVSQSPSNKVTEKGKDVELRCDPISGHTALYWYRQSLGQGLEFLIYFQGNSAPDKSGLPSDRFSAERTGGSVSTLTIQRTQQEDSAVYLCASSFAPTADTEAFFGQGTRLTVV.

This clonotype was detected ten times or more. The chain is built from TRBV4-1 and TRBJ1-2; D is uncertain. Germline CDR1 MGHRA, CDR2 YSYEKL. The germline V and J ends were trimmed by 2 bases and 0 bases, with 10 bases remaining between them. This CDR3 has 15 amino acids. This chain's CDR3 is CASSQPKAANYGYTF. CDR3 nucleotides: TGCGCCAGCAGCCAACCAAAGGCGGCTAACTATGGCTACACCTTC.

This clonotype was counted many times. The chain couples TRBV7-8 to TRBJ1-2; TRBD1 matches 8 bases. CDR1 SGHVS and CDR2 FQNEAQ come from the germline V gene. The V and J ends lost 6 bases and 7 bases, in that order; junction bases with no gene match: 7. The CDR3 totals 13 residues. The CDR3 coding sequence is TGTGCCAGCAGTCTTCAGACAGGGGCTGGCTACACCTTC. Its protein is CASSLQTGAGYTF.

The chain recombines TRBV19 with TRBJ1-2, with a weak D call TRBD1 (6 bases). Trimming took off 8 bases at V and 1 base at J, with 14 bases between the two ends. The length of the CDR3 is 14 residues. In germline, CDR1 is LNHDA, CDR2 SQIVND (reference sequence). The CDR3 protein is CASEGQQINYGYTF. In DNA, the CDR3 is TGTGCCAGTGAAGGACAGCAAATTAACTATGGCTACACCTTC.